The text below deals with one TCR beta chain. In germline, CDR1 is MNHNS, CDR2 SASEGT. The CDR3 runs to 17 residues. Losses at the gene ends were 1 base for V and 9 bases for J; bases not matched to a gene: 7. The assay was immunoSEQ multiplex PCR, and TCRdb's table has in-frame clones only and misses some. This table has around 60,000 clones, about 89% appearing once. This sample was taken from a study of T cell changes during pregnancy in multiple sclerosis. This specimen consisted of peripheral blood, obtained in the first trimester of pregnancy. The source is a female donor with multiple sclerosis, enrolled in a pregnancy study. The chain couples TRBV6-1 to TRBJ1-6; TRBD1 aligns across 12 bases. In DNA, the CDR3 is TGTGCCAGCAGTGAAGTGTGGGGGACAGGGGGCGGTTCACCCCTCCACTTT. Protein: CASSEVWGTGGGSPLHF.